This T cell receptor (beta chain) was sequenced in a study of cytomegalovirus exposure and HLA in healthy donors. General study results and limits: When analyzed later, a missense DCLRE1C variant was found to be linked to TCR beta V- and J-gene trimming. Donors belonging to an Asian-associated ancestry cluster reportedly showed fewer N-insertions in productive TCRs than the approximately 700-donor mean, according to what a later analysis found. Some highly shared sequence variants likely arose as a pipeline artifact.

As to this clone: Its antigen is still unknown.

The study ran its PCR with 60 Vbeta and 13 Jbeta primers. Assay: immunoSEQ multiplex PCR; the TCRdb copy retains only in-frame clones and omits some. The sample lists about 100,000 clones, around four fifths seen once, with around 7% in the top ten. There are 17 residues in the CDR3. Trimming at V came to 3 bases and at J to 4 bases, leaving 11 bases not matched to a gene. Germline CDR1 is LGHNA and CDR2 is YSLEER. Sequencing was done on a sample of PBMCs. This TCR was recovered from a middle-aged man in good health and CMV-seropositive. The chain employs TRBV4-3 and TRBJ2-2, with 7 positions matching TRBD1. Here the CDR3 DNA reads TGCGCCAGCAGCCATAAATCGACAGGGAGAGTCACCGGGGAGCTGTTTTTT. This translates into CASSHKSTGRVTGELFF.